This T cell receptor (beta chain) emerged from a study of circulating and synovial CD4+ cells in juvenile arthritis. Broader study findings: These repertoires were less diverse than bulk blood CD4 repertoires. The pathogenic-like versus bulk T cell difference escaped Vbeta family analysis.

Method: immunoSEQ multiplex PCR; TCRdb's copy keeps in-frame clones and lacks some. The data hold about 33,000 clones, with about 95% observed a single time. The V end was cut by 2 bases, the J end by 0 bases, with 8 bases between. Germline-derived CDR1 and CDR2 are SQVTM and ANQGSEA. CDR3 length: 14 amino acids. As concerns this clone: Its antigen is as yet unknown.

The chain has TRBV29-1 and TRBJ1-3; D is unclear. This sequence was found in a human donor with juvenile idiopathic arthritis. Sequencing input: CD4+ T cells from blood. As DNA, the CDR3 is TGCAGCGTTGAACGCAGGTCCTCTGGAAACACCATATATTTT. Protein product: CSVERRSSGNTIYF.